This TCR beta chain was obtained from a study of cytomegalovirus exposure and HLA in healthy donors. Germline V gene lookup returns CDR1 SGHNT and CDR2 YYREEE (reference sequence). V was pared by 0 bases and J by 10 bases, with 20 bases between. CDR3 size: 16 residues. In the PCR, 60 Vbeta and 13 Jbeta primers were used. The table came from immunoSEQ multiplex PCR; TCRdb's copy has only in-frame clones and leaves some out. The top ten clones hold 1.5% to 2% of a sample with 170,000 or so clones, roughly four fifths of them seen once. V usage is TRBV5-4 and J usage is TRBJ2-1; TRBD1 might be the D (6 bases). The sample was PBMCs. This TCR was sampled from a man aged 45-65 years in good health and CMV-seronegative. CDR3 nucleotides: TGTGCCAGCAGCTTGGTAGGGGGTATGTTATCGGGGGAGCAGTTCTTC. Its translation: CASSLVGGMLSGEQFF.